This T cell receptor beta chain derives from a study of TIL therapy for anti-PD-1-resistant metastatic lung cancer. The immunoSEQ assay was v3. Libraries were prepared by immunoSEQ multiplex PCR; TCRdb keeps only in-frame clonotypes and omits some of them. This table has 95,000 or so clones, roughly 65% appearing once. The CDR3 runs 17 residues. Trimming shortened V by 0 bases and J by 5 bases, and 17 bases separated the two germline ends. Per germline, CDR1 LNHNV and CDR2 YYDKDF (reference sequence). The time point denotes: pre-treatment sample, taken before nivolumab and TIL therapy. Most excised metastases sampled were pleural nodules or supraclavicular lymph nodes.

Sequencing was performed on tumor tissue, taken at baseline. The V gene is TRBV15, the J gene TRBJ1-5, with D tentatively TRBD1 (6 bases). This TCR came from a person aged 25 to 79 with non-small cell lung cancer. The CDR3 loop reads CATSRDGRGRGHQPQHF. The CDR3 DNA reads as TGTGCCACCAGCAGAGATGGCAGGGGCAGGGGACATCAGCCCCAGCATTTT.